These T cell receptor beta chains were read from a single sample in a study of monozygotic twins with inflammatory bowel disease. TCRdb re-called the 5' RACE reads, yielding one record per CDR3 amino acid sequence without DNA. Found here are 400,000 or so distinct CDR3 sequences; the top ten clones hold 2% to 2.5%. Material: blood. The source of these receptors is a human donor with ulcerative colitis or Crohn's disease, or a healthy co-twin of an affected twin (not recorded which). The CDR3 runs from the conserved cysteine through the conserved F or W. The order of the fields is J gene, V gene, CDR3 protein.

TRBJ1-2	TRBV6-1	CASNPTAGINYGYTF
TRBJ1-2	TRBV25-1	CASSEWGGAGYGYTF
TRBJ2-5	TRBV7-2	CASSSKIGETQYF
TRBJ2-1	TRBV4-2	CASSQEGGGGPYNEQFF
TRBJ2-7	TRBV4-3	CASSHTHESYEQYF
TRBJ1-4	TRBV4-1	CASSQGGGKENEKLFF
TRBJ2-7	TRBV18	CASSPTGGEQYF
TRBJ2-1	TRBV7-2	CASSLGGTYNEQFF
TRBJ2-5	TRBV30	CAWSVRTSGTQYF
TRBJ2-1	TRBV20-1	CSARDPTSGRRDEQFF
TRBJ2-7	TRBV5-1	CASSLSRDFSYEQYF
TRBJ1-5	TRBV7-2	CASSLSGAPQHF
TRBJ2-7	TRBV5-6	CASSLLAGGYVREQYF
TRBJ1-1	TRBV6-2/TRBV6-3	CASRALGANTEAFF
TRBJ1-1	TRBV7-2	CTSSLPGVDTEAFF
TRBJ1-2	TRBV29-1	CSVSSPYGYTF
TRBJ1-5	TRBV7-2	CASRPDRASNQPQHF
TRBJ1-1	TRBV5-1	CASSLVGTGGTEAFF
TRBJ2-7	TRBV7-9	CASSLPGQGADMEQYF
TRBJ1-1	TRBV5-4	CASSLEGSANTEAFF
TRBJ1-4	TRBV2	CASRGGRANEKLFF
TRBJ2-5	TRBV4-1	CASSPGLVAETQYF
TRBJ2-3	TRBV5-1	CASSFRLAGTQHTQYF
TRBJ1-4	TRBV12-3/TRBV12-4	CASSPVANEKLFF
TRBJ2-7	TRBV5-6	CASSFIDEQYF
TRBJ1-1	TRBV20-1	CSARDRAEAFF
TRBJ2-7	TRBV25-1	CASSVGGDYEQYF
TRBJ2-7	TRBV28	CASSPGTSRTEQYF
TRBJ1-1	TRBV7-9	CASIQPGGTEAFF
TRBJ2-2	TRBV7-2	CASSPVGNTGELFF
TRBJ1-6	TRBV7-2	CASSLGAGQFNSPLHF
TRBJ1-1	TRBV28	CASGLQGVDTEAFF
TRBJ2-1	TRBV7-9	CASSLARGAVAYNEQFF
TRBJ2-5	TRBV20-1	CSAPLGSQETQYF